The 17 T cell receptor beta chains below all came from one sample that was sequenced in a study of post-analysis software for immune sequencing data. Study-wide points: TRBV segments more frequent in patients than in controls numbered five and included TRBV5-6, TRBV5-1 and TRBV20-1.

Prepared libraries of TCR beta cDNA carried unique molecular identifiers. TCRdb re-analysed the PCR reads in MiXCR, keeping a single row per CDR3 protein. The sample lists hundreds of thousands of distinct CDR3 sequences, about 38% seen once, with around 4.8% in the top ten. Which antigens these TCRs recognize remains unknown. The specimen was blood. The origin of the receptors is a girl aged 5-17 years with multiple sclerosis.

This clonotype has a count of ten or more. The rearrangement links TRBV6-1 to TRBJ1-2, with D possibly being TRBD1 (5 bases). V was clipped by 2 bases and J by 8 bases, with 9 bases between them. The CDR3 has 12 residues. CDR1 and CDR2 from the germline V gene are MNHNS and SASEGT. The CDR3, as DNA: TGTGCCAGCAGTGAACGCAGGGTCGGCTACACCTTC. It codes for CASSERRVGYTF.

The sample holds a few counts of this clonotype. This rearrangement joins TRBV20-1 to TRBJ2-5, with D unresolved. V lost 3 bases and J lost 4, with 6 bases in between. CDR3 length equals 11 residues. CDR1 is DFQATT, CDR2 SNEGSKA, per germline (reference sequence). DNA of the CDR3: TGCAGTGCTAGTGTCTCAGAGACCCAGTACTTC. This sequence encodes CSASVSETQYF.

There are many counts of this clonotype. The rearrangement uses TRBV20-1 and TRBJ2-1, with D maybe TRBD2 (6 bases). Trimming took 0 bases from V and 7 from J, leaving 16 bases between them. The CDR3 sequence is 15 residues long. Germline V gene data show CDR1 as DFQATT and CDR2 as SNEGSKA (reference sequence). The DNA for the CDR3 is TGCAGTGCTAGAGATCGCGGGACTGGGTATAATGAGCAGTTCTTC. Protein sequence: CSARDRGTGYNEQFF.

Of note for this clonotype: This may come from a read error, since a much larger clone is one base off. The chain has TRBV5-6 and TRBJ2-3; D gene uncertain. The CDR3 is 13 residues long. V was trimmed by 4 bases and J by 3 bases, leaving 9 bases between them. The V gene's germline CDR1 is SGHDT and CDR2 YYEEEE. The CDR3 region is CASSDGKTDTQYF. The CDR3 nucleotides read TGTGCCAGCAGCGATGGGAAGACAGATACGCAGTATTTT.

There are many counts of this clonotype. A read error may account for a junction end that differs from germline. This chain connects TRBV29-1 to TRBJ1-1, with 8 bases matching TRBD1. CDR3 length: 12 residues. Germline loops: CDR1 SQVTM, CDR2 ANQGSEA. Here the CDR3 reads CSVDRGYSETFF. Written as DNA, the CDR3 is TGCAGCGTAGACAGGGGTTACTCTGAAACTTTCTTT.

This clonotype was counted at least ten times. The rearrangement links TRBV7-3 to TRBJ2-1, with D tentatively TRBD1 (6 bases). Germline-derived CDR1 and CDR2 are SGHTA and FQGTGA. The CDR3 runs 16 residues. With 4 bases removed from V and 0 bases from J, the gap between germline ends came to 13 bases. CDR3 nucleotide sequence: TGTGCCAGCAGCTCCATGGGACAAAGCTCCTACAATGAGCAGTTCTTC. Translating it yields CASSSMGQSSYNEQFF.

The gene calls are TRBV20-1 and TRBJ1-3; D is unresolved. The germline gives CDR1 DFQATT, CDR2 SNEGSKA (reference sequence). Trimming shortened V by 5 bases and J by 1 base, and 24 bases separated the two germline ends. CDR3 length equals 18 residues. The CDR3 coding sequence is TGCAGTGCTTCCCAGGTTCTTACATCGGGGATTTCTGGAAACACCATATATTTT. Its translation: CSASQVLTSGISGNTIYF.

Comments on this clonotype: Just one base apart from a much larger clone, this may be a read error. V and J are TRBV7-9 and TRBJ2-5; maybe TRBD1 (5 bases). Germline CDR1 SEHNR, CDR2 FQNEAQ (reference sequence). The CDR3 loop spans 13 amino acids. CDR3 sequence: CAGSLAGSGEQYF. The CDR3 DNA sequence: TGTGCCGGCAGCTTAGCAGGGTCGGGTGAGCAGTACTTC.

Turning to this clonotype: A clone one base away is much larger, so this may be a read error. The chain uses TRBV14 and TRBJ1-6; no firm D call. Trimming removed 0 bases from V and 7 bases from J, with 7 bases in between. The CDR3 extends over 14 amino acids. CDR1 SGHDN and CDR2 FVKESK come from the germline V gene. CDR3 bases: TGTGCCAGCAGCCAAGAAGTACGGAATTCACCCCTCCACTTT. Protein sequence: CASSQEVRNSPLHF.

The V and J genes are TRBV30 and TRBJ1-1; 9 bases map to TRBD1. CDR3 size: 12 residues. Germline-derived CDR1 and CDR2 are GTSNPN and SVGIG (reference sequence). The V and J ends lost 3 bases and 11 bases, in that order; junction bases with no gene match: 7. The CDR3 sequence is CAWRGTGTGAFF. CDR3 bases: TGTGCCTGGAGGGGTACCGGGACAGGGGCTTTCTTT.

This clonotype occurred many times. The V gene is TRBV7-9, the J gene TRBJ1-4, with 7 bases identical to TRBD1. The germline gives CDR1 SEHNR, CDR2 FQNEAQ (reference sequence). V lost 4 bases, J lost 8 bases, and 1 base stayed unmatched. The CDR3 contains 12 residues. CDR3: CASSSTGEKLFF. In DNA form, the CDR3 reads TGTGCCAGCAGCTCGACAGGGGAAAAACTGTTTTTT. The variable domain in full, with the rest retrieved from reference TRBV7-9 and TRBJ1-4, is DTGVSQNPRHKITKRGQNVTFRCDPISEHNRLYWYRQTLGQGPEFLTYFQNEAQLEKSRLLSDRFSAERPKGSFSTLEIQRTEQGDSAMYLCASSSTGEKLFFGSGTQLSVL.

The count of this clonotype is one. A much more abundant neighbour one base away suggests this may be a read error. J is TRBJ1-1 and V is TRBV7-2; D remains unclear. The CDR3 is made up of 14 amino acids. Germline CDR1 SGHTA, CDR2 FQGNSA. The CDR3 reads CVSSLDSGPTEAFF. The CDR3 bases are TGTGTCAGCAGCTTAGATAGTGGGCCGACTGAAGCTTTCTTT. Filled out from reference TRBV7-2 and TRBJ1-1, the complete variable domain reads GAGVSQSPSNKVTEKGKDVELRCDPISGHTALYWYRQSLGQGLEFLIYFQGNSAPDKSGLPSDRFSAERTGGSVSTLTIQRTQQEDSAVYLCVSSLDSGPTEAFFGQGTRLTVV.

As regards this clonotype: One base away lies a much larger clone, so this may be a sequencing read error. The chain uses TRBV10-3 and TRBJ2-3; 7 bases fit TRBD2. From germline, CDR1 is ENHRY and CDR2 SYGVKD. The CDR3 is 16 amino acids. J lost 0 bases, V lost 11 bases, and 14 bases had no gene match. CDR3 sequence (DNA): TGTGCCGCCGGGACGGAGCGGGAAGTTAGCACAGATACGCAGTATTTT. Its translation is CAAGTEREVSTDTQYF.

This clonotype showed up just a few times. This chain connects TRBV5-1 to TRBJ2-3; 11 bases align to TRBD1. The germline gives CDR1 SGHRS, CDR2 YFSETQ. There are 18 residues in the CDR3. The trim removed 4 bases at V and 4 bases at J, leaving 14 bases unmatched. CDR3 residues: CASSTWTGGRYVSDTQYF. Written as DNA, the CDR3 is TGCGCCAGCAGCACCTGGACAGGGGGCCGGTACGTCTCAGATACGCAGTATTTT.

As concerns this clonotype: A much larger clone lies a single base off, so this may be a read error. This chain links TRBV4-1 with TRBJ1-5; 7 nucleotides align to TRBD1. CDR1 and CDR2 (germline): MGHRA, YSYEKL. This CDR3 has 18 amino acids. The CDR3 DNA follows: TGCGCCAACAGCCCCAGACAGGGTGGGTATATGAGCAATCAGCCCCAGCATTTT. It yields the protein CANSPRQGGYMSNQPQHF.

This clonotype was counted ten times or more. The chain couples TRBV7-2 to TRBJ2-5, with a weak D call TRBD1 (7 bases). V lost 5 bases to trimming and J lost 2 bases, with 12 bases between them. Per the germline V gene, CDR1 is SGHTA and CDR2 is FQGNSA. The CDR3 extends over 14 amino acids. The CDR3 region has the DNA TGTGCCAGCAGCGCGGCGGGACAGCAAGAGACCCAGTACTTC. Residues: CASSAAGQQETQYF.

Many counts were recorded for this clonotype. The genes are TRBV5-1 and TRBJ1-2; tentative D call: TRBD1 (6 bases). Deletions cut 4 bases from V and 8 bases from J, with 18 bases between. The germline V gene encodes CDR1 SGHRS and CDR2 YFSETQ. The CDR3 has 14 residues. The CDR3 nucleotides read TGCGCCAGCAGCCCAAGGACAGCGGGCTGGGGCTACACCTTC. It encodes CASSPRTAGWGYTF. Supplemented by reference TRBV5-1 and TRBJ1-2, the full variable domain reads KAGVTQTPRYLIKTRGQQVTLSCSPISGHRSVSWYQQTPGQGLQFLFEYFSETQRNKGNFPGRFSGRQFSNSRSEMNVSTLELGDSALYLCASSPRTAGWGYTFGSGTRLTVV.